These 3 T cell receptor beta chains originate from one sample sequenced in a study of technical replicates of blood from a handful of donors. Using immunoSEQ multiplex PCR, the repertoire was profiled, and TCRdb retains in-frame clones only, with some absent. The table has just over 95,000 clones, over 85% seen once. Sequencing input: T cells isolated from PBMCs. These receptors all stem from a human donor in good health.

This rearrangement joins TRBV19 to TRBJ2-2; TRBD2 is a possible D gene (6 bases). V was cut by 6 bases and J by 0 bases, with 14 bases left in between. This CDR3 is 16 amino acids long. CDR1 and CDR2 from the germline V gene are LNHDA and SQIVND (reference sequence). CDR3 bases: TGTGCCAGTAGCATGCGGGACCTTTCGAACACCGGGGAGCTGTTTTTT. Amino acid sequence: CASSMRDLSNTGELFF. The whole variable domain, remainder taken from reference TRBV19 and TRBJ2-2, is DGGITQSPKYLFRKEGQNVTLSCEQNLNHDAMYWYRQDPGQGLRLIYYSQIVNDFQKGDIAEGYSVSREKKESFPLTVTSAQKNPTAFYLCASSMRDLSNTGELFFGEGSRLTVL.

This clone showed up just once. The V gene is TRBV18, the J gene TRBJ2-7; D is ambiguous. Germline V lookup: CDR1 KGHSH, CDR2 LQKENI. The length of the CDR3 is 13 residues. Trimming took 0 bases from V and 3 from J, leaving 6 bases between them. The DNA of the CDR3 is TGTGCCAGCTCACCACCATCGGGCTACGAGCAGTACTTC. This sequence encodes CASSPPSGYEQYF.

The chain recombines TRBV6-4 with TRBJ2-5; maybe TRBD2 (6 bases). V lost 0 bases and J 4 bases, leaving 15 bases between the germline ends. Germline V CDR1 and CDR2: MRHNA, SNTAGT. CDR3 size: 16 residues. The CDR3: CASSDSFRGGRETQYF. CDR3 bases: TGTGCCAGCAGTGACTCCTTCCGGGGAGGTCGAGAGACCCAGTACTTC.